The 14 T cell receptor beta chains in this list originate from one sample, sequenced in a study of technical replicates of blood from a few donors. The assay was immunoSEQ multiplex PCR, and TCRdb's table has in-frame clones only and misses some. The repertoire includes over 80,000 clones, approximately 96% of them detected once, and 0.36% sits in the top ten. Sequencing used T cells isolated from PBMCs. The receptor set was obtained from a human donor in good health.

The J gene is TRBJ1-4, the V gene TRBV30; D is possibly TRBD1 (6 bases). The CDR3 runs to 15 residues. Germline lookup yields CDR1 GTSNPN and CDR2 SVGIG (reference sequence). Trimming removed 4 bases at V and 8 bases at J, with 20 bases between. Here the CDR3 reads CAWNKRQVDREKLFF. In DNA, the CDR3 is TGTGCCTGGAACAAAAGACAGGTAGATCGGGAAAAACTGTTTTTT.

V and J are TRBV4-1 and TRBJ2-3; no definite D call. Trimming stripped 0 bases from V and 5 bases from J, with 6 bases between. This CDR3 is 13 amino acids long. CDR1 is MGHRA, CDR2 YSYEKL, per germline. As DNA, the CDR3 is TGCGCCAGCAGCCAAGATGGCGGAGATACGCAGTATTTT. Translation gives CASSQDGGDTQYF.

The chain carries TRBV2 and TRBJ1-5; a possible D gene is TRBD1 (6 bases). V gave up 7 bases and J gave up 7 bases, with 14 bases separating them. The CDR3 length is 13 residues. Germline V gene data show CDR1 as SNHLY and CDR2 as FYNNEI. The CDR3 protein is CASTPGVQQPQHF. The CDR3 DNA follows: TGTGCCAGCACCCCAGGGGTACAACAGCCCCAGCATTTT.

The chain is built from TRBV10-3 and TRBJ2-1, with TRBD2 matching 10 bases. Germline loops: CDR1 ENHRY, CDR2 SYGVKD. With V trimmed by 2 bases and J by 8 bases, 9 bases remained unmatched. The CDR3 length is 16 residues. CDR3 nucleotides: TGTGCCATCAGTGAGCCATCTAGCGGGAGACGAGATGAGCAGTTCTTC. Its translation is CAISEPSSGRRDEQFF.

The chain joins TRBV14 to TRBJ1-2; 8 bases match TRBD1. The CDR3 runs 14 residues. Per the germline V gene, CDR1 is SGHDN and CDR2 is FVKESK. The V segment lost 3 bases and the J segment 3 bases; nucleotides outside the gene matches: 3. CDR3 region: CASSQKTGDYGYTF. The CDR3 DNA sequence: TGTGCCAGCAGCCAGAAGACAGGGGACTATGGCTACACCTTC. The variable domain in full, with the rest retrieved from reference TRBV14 and TRBJ1-2, is EAGVTQFPSHSVIEKGQTVTLRCDPISGHDNLYWYRRVMGKEIKFLLHFVKESKQDESGMPNNRFLAERTGGTYSTLKVQPAELEDSGVYFCASSQKTGDYGYTFGSGTRLTVV.

V and J are TRBV10-1 and TRBJ2-3; maybe TRBD2 (5 bases). Deletions cut 7 bases from V and 3 bases from J, with 14 bases between. Germline CDR1 is WNHNN and CDR2 is SYGVQD (reference sequence). The CDR3 contains 14 residues. The CDR3 reads CASKVGSPTDTQYF. The CDR3 bases are TGCGCCAGCAAAGTGGGGAGTCCTACAGATACGCAGTATTTT.

The chain has TRBV5-1 and TRBJ2-7, with 8 bases aligning to TRBD2. The CDR3 is made up of 18 amino acids. The junction had 20 bases not matched to a gene; V was cut back by 4 bases and J by 5 bases. Germline values: CDR1 SGHRS, CDR2 YFSETQ. CDR3 DNA: TGCGCCAGCAGCCGCGGGGGGACCGGGACCCAAAAGTTCCACGAGCAGTACTTC. Translated: CASSRGGTGTQKFHEQYF.

This clone was seen once. The chain couples TRBV6-4 to TRBJ2-2; D is ambiguous. Per the germline V gene, CDR1 is MRHNA and CDR2 is SNTAGT. Between the trimmed V and J ends, which lost 0 bases and 1 base, there was a span of 3 bases. The CDR3 sequence is 14 residues long. The CDR3 DNA is TGTGCCAGCAGTGACTCCGTGAACACCGGGGAGCTGTTTTTT. Translating gives CASSDSVNTGELFF.

The chain joins TRBV4-2 to TRBJ2-2; no clear D gene. This CDR3 contains 13 residues. Germline lookup yields CDR1 LGHNA and CDR2 YNFKEQ. Trimming left V 8 bases short and J 2 bases short, with 9 bases between. This chain's CDR3 is CASEHHNTGELFF. In DNA, the CDR3 is TGTGCCAGCGAACACCATAACACCGGGGAGCTGTTTTTT.

The V gene is TRBV28, the J gene TRBJ1-2, with a weak D call TRBD1 (6 bases). This CDR3 is built from 15 residues. The germline gives CDR1 MDHEN, CDR2 SYDVKM. Trimming cost V 2 bases and J 4 bases, with 14 bases left between them. The CDR3: CASSLVGGVTYGYTF. The CDR3 coding sequence is TGTGCCAGCAGTTTAGTTGGGGGCGTTACCTATGGCTACACCTTC.

The chain couples TRBV20-1 to TRBJ1-1; D may be TRBD1 (6 bases). CDR3 length: 11 residues. The V gene's germline CDR1 is DFQATT and CDR2 SNEGSKA (reference sequence). Trimming removed 6 bases from V and 1 base from J, with 6 bases in between. The CDR3 nucleotides are TGCAGTGCGGGACAGAACACTGAAGCTTTCTTT. It encodes CSAGQNTEAFF.

J is TRBJ1-3 and V is TRBV7-2; D is perhaps TRBD1 (6 bases). Looked up from germline, CDR1 is SGHTA and CDR2 is FQGNSA. Trimming left V 4 bases short and J 4 bases short, with 14 bases between. The CDR3 is 15 residues long. The CDR3, as DNA: TGTGCCAGCAGCTCTGGGGGGGCTCAAGGAAACACCATATATTTT. Its protein is CASSSGGAQGNTIYF.

This chain connects TRBV30 to TRBJ1-2; D possibly corresponds to TRBD1 (5 bases). Germline lookup yields CDR1 GTSNPN and CDR2 SVGIG (reference sequence). The ends were cut back, 0 bases at V and 4 bases at J, with 12 bases in the middle. CDR3 length: 14 residues. The CDR3 is CAWSVTDRSYGYTF. In nucleotides, the CDR3 is TGTGCCTGGAGTGTCACCGACAGATCCTATGGCTACACCTTC.

V gene TRBV7-8 combines with J gene TRBJ2-5, with D hard to call. The V gene's germline CDR1 is SGHVS and CDR2 FQNEAQ. The CDR3 sequence is 14 residues long. V lost 3 bases to trimming and J lost 2 bases, with 10 bases between them. The CDR3 region is CASSFRRSQETQYF. As DNA, the CDR3 is TGTGCCAGCAGCTTTAGGCGGTCTCAAGAGACCCAGTACTTC.